This TCR beta chain was identified in a study of blood T cell repertoires in COVID-19. Germline lookup yields CDR1 MDHEN and CDR2 SYDVKM. This CDR3 contains 15 residues. Trimming at V came to 2 bases and at J to 5 bases, leaving 5 bases not matched to a gene. Using immunoSEQ multiplex PCR, the repertoire was profiled, and TCRdb retains in-frame clones only, with some absent. The table lists approximately 91,000 clones, over 60% of them singletons. This clonotype was obtained from an older man with acute or convalescent COVID-19. Sequenced: peripheral blood. This chain uses TRBV28 with TRBJ2-4, with 8 bases aligning to TRBD1. The CDR3 sequence is CASSLGQGAENIQYF. DNA for the CDR3: TGTGCCAGCAGTTTAGGGCAGGGGGCGGAAAACATTCAGTACTTC.